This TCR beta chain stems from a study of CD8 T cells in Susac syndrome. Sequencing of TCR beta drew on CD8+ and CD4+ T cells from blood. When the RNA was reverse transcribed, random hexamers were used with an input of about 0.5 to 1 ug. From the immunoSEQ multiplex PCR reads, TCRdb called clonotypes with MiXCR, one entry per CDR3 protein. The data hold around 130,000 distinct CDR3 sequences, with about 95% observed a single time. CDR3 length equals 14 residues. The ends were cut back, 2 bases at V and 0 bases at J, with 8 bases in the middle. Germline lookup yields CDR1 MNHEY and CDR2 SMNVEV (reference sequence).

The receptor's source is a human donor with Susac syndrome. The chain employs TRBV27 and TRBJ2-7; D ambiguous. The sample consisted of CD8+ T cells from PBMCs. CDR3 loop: CASSLDASSYEQYF. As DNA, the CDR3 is TGTGCCAGCAGTTTAGACGCCAGCTCCTACGAGCAGTACTTC.